The 20 T cell receptor beta chains given below trace back to one sample, sequenced in a study of response to subunit inactivated influenza vaccine (dated 2018 in TCRdb). Receptors were amplified or captured by RT-PCR. The run used an Illumina HiSeq 2500. The raw public data were reprocessed by TCRdb itself: fastp quality trimming at Q25, MiXCR clonotype calling, in-frame beta chains only. Merged by CDR3 protein, the rows form single entries marked with the most common genes and DNA. The sample table lists 860,000 or so distinct CDR3 sequences, around 20% of them with a count of one. The ten largest clones add up to roughly 10% of the sample. The source material was PBMCs from blood, sampled around 5 days after vaccination. Source of these receptors: a man aged 45 to 65 who received an inactivated influenza vaccine. Donor details come from another sample of the same person, matched by shared clones.

This clonotype was seen a few times. The chain combines TRBV3-1 with TRBJ2-7; TRBD1 matches 9 bases. The CDR3 extends over 15 amino acids. V was pared by 4 bases and J by 1 base, with 5 bases of the junction left unmatched. CDR1 is LGHDT, CDR2 YNNKEL, per germline (reference sequence). The CDR3 reads CASSPTGGWSYEQYF. CDR3 sequence (DNA): TGTGCCAGCAGCCCTACAGGGGGCTGGTCCTACGAGCAGTACTTC.

This clonotype was counted at least ten times. The chain joins TRBV5-1 to TRBJ2-7; tentative D call: TRBD2 (6 bases). The germline V gene encodes CDR1 SGHRS and CDR2 YFSETQ. The CDR3 length is 12 residues. The germline V and J ends were trimmed by 1 base and 7 bases, with 9 bases remaining between them. CDR3 DNA sequence: TGCGCCAGCAGCTTGACGGGAGTGGAGCAGTACTTC. Its protein is CASSLTGVEQYF.

This clonotype was found a few times. This chain uses TRBV6-1 with TRBJ2-3; D not resolved. From germline, CDR1 is MNHNS and CDR2 SASEGT. The V end lost 6 bases, the J end lost 0 bases, and 13 bases lay between the germline ends. The CDR3 is made up of 15 amino acids. The chain's CDR3 is CASSFGRLSTDTQYF. DNA of the CDR3: TGTGCCAGCAGCTTCGGACGGCTCAGCACAGATACGCAGTATTTT.

This clonotype turned up a few times. Compared with germline, one end of the junction differs, possibly owing to a read error. The J gene is TRBJ1-6, the V gene TRBV20-1; 9 bases are shared with TRBD1. The CDR3 spans 16 residues. Germline V gives CDR1 DFQATT, CDR2 SNEGSKA (reference sequence). The DNA for the CDR3 is TGCTGTGCTAGAGTGGGTTCGGGACAGGGAGATTCACCCCTCCACTTT. Its protein product is CCARVGSGQGDSPLHF.

This clonotype was observed at least ten times. The junction departs from germline at one end; a sequencing error may be responsible. The chain links TRBV5-1 to TRBJ2-5; the D gene is possibly TRBD1 (5 bases). Germline lookup yields CDR1 SGHRS and CDR2 YFSETQ. The CDR3 sequence is 12 residues long. CDR3: CASSLAGETQYF. The CDR3, as DNA: TGTGCCAGCAGCTTAGCAGGGGAGACCCAGTACTTC. The full variable domain, rest sourced from reference TRBV5-1 and TRBJ2-5, is KAGVTQTPRYLIKTRGQQVTLSCSPISGHRSVSWYQQTPGQGLQFLFEYFSETQRNKGNFPGRFSGRQFSNSRSEMNVSTLELGDSALYLCASSLAGETQYFGPGTRLLVL.

This clonotype turned up a few times. One junction end does not reproduce the germline sequence, and a read error may be involved. V gene TRBV10-3 combines with J gene TRBJ1-2, with TRBD1 identical over 7 bases. The CDR3 contains 14 residues. Germline lookup yields CDR1 ENHRY and CDR2 SYGVKD. In DNA form, the CDR3 reads TGTGCCATCAATGAGGGACAGCTATCCGGTGGCTACACCTTC. It is translated as CAINEGQLSGGYTF.

The chain combines TRBV4-3 with TRBJ1-4; 8 bases align to TRBD1. V lost 4 bases to trimming and J lost 7 bases; unmatched junction nucleotides: 11. Per germline, CDR1 LGHNA and CDR2 YSLEER. CDR3 length: 16 amino acids. CDR3 protein: CASSPSGGRWSEKLFF. CDR3 in DNA: TGCGCCAGCAGCCCGTCAGGGGGCCGGTGGAGTGAAAAACTGTTTTTT.

The V and J genes are TRBV10-3 and TRBJ2-3; 9 nucleotides match TRBD1. There are 13 residues in the CDR3. V lost 11 bases, J lost 3 bases, and 6 bases stayed unmatched. CDR1 is ENHRY and CDR2 is SYGVKD in the germline V gene. The CDR3 nucleotides are TGTGCCTCCAGGGACAGGGTGACAGATACGCAGTATTTT. Its protein product is CASRDRVTDTQYF.

The chain is built from TRBV10-2 and TRBJ2-3, with 7 bases matching TRBD1. Germline V gives CDR1 WSHSY, CDR2 SAAADI. Trimming cost V 6 bases and J 7 bases; bases outside gene matches: 16. CDR3 length: 16 amino acids. CDR3 DNA sequence: TGCGCCAGCAGCAAACCTCGAGGGACAGCTTCTTATACGCAGTATTTT. It is translated as CASSKPRGTASYTQYF.

In this sample, this clonotype turned up a few times. V gene TRBV5-5 combines with J gene TRBJ2-7; D is uncertain. There are 15 residues in the CDR3. Germline V lookup: CDR1 SGHKS, CDR2 YYEKEE (reference sequence). Trimming cost V 2 bases and J 2 bases, with 14 bases left between them. CDR3 sequence: CASSFVVSPTYEQYF. CDR3 coding DNA: TGTGCCAGCAGCTTTGTTGTCTCACCAACCTACGAGCAGTACTTC.

The gene calls are TRBV28 and TRBJ2-3; 8 bases are shared with TRBD2. Germline-derived CDR1 and CDR2 are MDHEN and SYDVKM. This CDR3 is built from 17 residues. With 0 bases clipped from V and 4 bases from J, the junction kept 9 bases outside the gene matches. The CDR3 bases are TGTGCCAGCAGTTTATGGGATGTTAGCGGGGACCCAGATACGCAGTATTTT. Translation gives CASSLWDVSGDPDTQYF.

This clonotype has a handful of counts. V usage is TRBV20-1 and J usage is TRBJ1-1, with TRBD1 identical over 8 bases. The trim removed 3 bases at V and 1 base at J, leaving 10 bases unmatched. CDR1 and CDR2 (germline): DFQATT, SNEGSKA (reference sequence). The length of the CDR3 is 16 residues. For the CDR3, the DNA is TGCAGTGCTAGGGCGACAGGGGCGACCGGGAACACTGAAGCTTTCTTT. This translates into CSARATGATGNTEAFF.

V and J are TRBV9 and TRBJ1-2; TRBD1 matches 10 bases. J was trimmed by 4 bases and V by 4 bases; bases with no gene match: 10. The CDR3 loop spans 16 amino acids. In germline, CDR1 is SGDLS, CDR2 YYNGEE. The CDR3 coding sequence is TGTGCCAGCAGCCCAGGGACAGGGGAAGCGGGCTATGGCTACACCTTC. Protein product: CASSPGTGEAGYGYTF.

The CDR3 region has the DNA TGTGCCAGCAGCAAGGGGATCTTCGAGCAGTACTTC. Translated: CASSKGIFEQYF. The rearrangement uses TRBV6-2 or TRBV6-3 and TRBJ2-7, with D perhaps TRBD1 (5 bases). The CDR3 sequence is 12 residues long. Trimming cost V 6 bases and J 6 bases, with 12 bases left between them. Per the germline V gene, CDR1 is MNHEY and CDR2 is SVGEGT.

This rearrangement joins TRBV7-2 to TRBJ2-1; D remains unclear. V dropped 4 bases and J dropped 5 bases, with 9 bases sitting between them. The CDR3 sequence is 13 residues long. Germline V lookup: CDR1 SGHTA, CDR2 FQGNSA. The CDR3 loop is CASSSRSDNEQFF. The CDR3 nucleotides read TGTGCCAGCAGCTCACGGTCCGACAATGAGCAGTTCTTC. Together with reference TRBV7-2 and TRBJ2-1, the CDR3 gives the full variable domain: GAGVSQSPSNKVTEKGKDVELRCDPISGHTALYWYRQSLGQGLEFLIYFQGNSAPDKSGLPSDRFSAERTGGSVSTLTIQRTQQEDSAVYLCASSSRSDNEQFFGPGTRLTVL.

This clonotype was detected a few times. The chain recombines TRBV20-1 with TRBJ2-7; 10 nucleotides align to TRBD2. V gave up 6 bases and J gave up 1 base; unmatched junction bases: 18. The CDR3 loop spans 18 amino acids. The germline V gene has CDR1 DFQATT and CDR2 SNEGSKA (reference sequence). CDR3 in DNA: TGCAGTGCCGAGGATAGGTCTAGCGGGGGTCCACTTTCCTACGAGCAGTACTTC. Translated: CSAEDRSSGGPLSYEQYF.

This clonotype was seen a few times. The chain is built from TRBV15 and TRBJ1-6; the D is unclear. CDR3 length: 15 residues. V gave up 4 bases and J gave up 0 bases, with 7 bases separating them. Germline CDR1 reads LNHNV; CDR2 reads YYDKDF (reference sequence). The CDR3 nucleotides are TGTGCCACCAGCAAGCGAATCTCCTATAATTCACCCCTCCACTTT. The encoded protein is CATSKRISYNSPLHF.

The table lists this clonotype with a few counts. The chain is built from TRBV7-2 and TRBJ2-2; D remains unclear. This CDR3 is built from 13 residues. Trimming cost V 5 bases and J 7 bases, with 11 bases left between them. CDR1 SGHTA and CDR2 FQGNSA come from the germline V gene. CDR3 region: CASSPMEIGELFF. The CDR3 nucleotides are TGTGCCAGCAGCCCCATGGAAATCGGGGAGCTGTTTTTT.

This clonotype came up a few times. This chain joins TRBV3-1 and TRBJ2-5; no firm D call. This CDR3 region has 13 residues. The germline CDR1 and CDR2 sequences are LGHDT and YNNKEL (reference sequence). V was cut by 1 base and J by 0 bases, with 3 bases left in between. The CDR3: CASSQVNQETQYF. CDR3 nucleotide sequence: TGTGCCAGCAGCCAAGTTAACCAAGAGACCCAGTACTTC.

The chain carries TRBV20-1 and TRBJ2-7; 10 nucleotides agree with TRBD2. The germline V gene encodes CDR1 DFQATT and CDR2 SNEGSKA (reference sequence). After removal of 4 bases from V and 2 bases from J, the junction contained 5 bases not matched to a gene. CDR3 length: 14 residues. The CDR3 spells CSATSTSGAYEQYF. CDR3 bases: TGCAGTGCTACTTCCACTAGCGGGGCCTACGAGCAGTACTTC.